The 19 T cell receptor beta chains given below trace back to one sample, sequenced in a study of blood T cell repertoires in COVID-19 (TCRdb year 2020). Library creation used the immunoSEQ multiplex PCR assay. TCRdb stores this immuneACCESS table with in-frame sequences only. Part of the clones is absent; in the studies checked, under half of the shortfall reflects unresolved V genes, and no reason is known for the rest. This sample comprises fewer than 350,000 clones, 80% to 95% of them detected only once. The top ten clones comprise roughly 7.3% of the sample. The source material was peripheral blood. Source of these receptors: a woman younger than 45 with COVID-19, enrolled during active disease.

This sequence joins TRBV20-1 and TRBJ1-1; perhaps TRBD1 as D (6 bases). Looked up from germline, CDR1 is DFQATT and CDR2 is SNEGSKA (reference sequence). Trimming left V 4 bases short and J 6 bases short, with 9 bases between. CDR3 size: 11 residues. The CDR3 DNA is TGCAGTGCTAACAGGGTGTCTGAAGCTTTCTTT. Protein: CSANRVSEAFF.

This chain connects TRBV12-3 or TRBV12-4 to TRBJ1-6; possible D gene TRBD1, 5 bases. V was clipped by 3 bases and J by 14 bases, with 14 bases between them. The CDR3 spans 13 residues. The CDR3 reads CASSFTGGGSLHF. The CDR3 DNA reads TGTGCCAGCAGTTTCACCGGGGGAGGGTCCCTCCACTTT.

This chain uses TRBV4-3 with TRBJ1-2, with no clear D. Trimming pared 4 bases from V and 0 bases from J, leaving 12 bases between. CDR1 is LGHNA, CDR2 YSLEER, per germline. CDR3 size: 15 residues. CDR3 DNA: TGCGCCAGCAGCCTCCGCCTGAGAGCTAACTATGGCTACACCTTC. This sequence encodes CASSLRLRANYGYTF.

This clone was found once. This chain uses TRBV29-1 with TRBJ1-2; no clear D. CDR3 length: 12 residues. Trimming removed 7 bases at V and 8 bases at J, with 17 bases between. The germline CDR1 and CDR2 sequences are SQVTM and ANQGSEA. DNA for the CDR3: TGCAGCGCCGCCGACACCGTGGAAGGCTACACCTTC. Protein sequence: CSAADTVEGYTF.

The chain combines TRBV3-1 (or the pseudogene TRBV3-2) with TRBJ2-3; no clear D. The CDR3 consists of 13 residues. The ends were cut back, 5 bases at V and 6 bases at J, with 12 bases in the middle. The germline gives CDR1 LGHDT, CDR2 YNNKEL (reference sequence). The CDR3 reads CASSEMQWDTQYF. The DNA for the CDR3 is TGTGCCAGCAGCGAAATGCAGTGGGATACGCAGTATTTT.

This chain links TRBV6-5 with TRBJ1-6; D unclear. This CDR3 is 15 amino acids long. Germline CDR1 MNHEY, CDR2 SVGAGI. The V and J ends lost 0 bases and 7 bases respectively, with 10 bases between them. Written as DNA, the CDR3 is TGTGCCAGCAGTTACTCGGAGGGAGGGAATTCACCCCTCCACTTT. This sequence encodes CASSYSEGGNSPLHF.

The chain couples TRBV19 to TRBJ2-4, with TRBD1 matching 10 bases. J was trimmed by 12 bases and V by 1 base; bases with no gene match: 9. Germline V lookup: CDR1 LNHDA, CDR2 SQIVND (reference sequence). The CDR3 has 15 amino acids. CDR3 in amino acids: CASSIGDRGGFGQYF. CDR3 DNA sequence: TGTGCCAGTAGTATAGGGGACAGGGGTGGGTTTGGTCAGTACTTC.

The chain recombines TRBV24-1 with TRBJ1-4; D is undetermined. Germline V CDR1 and CDR2: KGHDR, SFDVKD. The CDR3 is 18 residues long. The germline V and J ends were trimmed by 0 bases and 5 bases, with 18 bases remaining between them. CDR3 sequence reads: CATSDLGLGGQMNEKLFF. In DNA form, the CDR3 reads TGTGCCACCAGTGATTTGGGGCTAGGAGGGCAGATGAATGAAAAACTGTTTTTT.

This chain joins TRBV5-5 and TRBJ1-6; D remains unclear. CDR3 length equals 14 residues. Germline V gene lookup returns CDR1 SGHKS and CDR2 YYEKEE (reference sequence). Trimming took off 0 bases at V and 7 bases at J, with 8 bases between the two ends. CDR3 sequence (DNA): TGTGCCAGCAGCTTGGAGAGCCTAAATTCACCCCTCCACTTT. Translating gives CASSLESLNSPLHF.

CDR3 nucleotides: TGTGCCAGCAGTTCGGGGGTGAACACTGAAGCTTTCTTT. It specifies CASSSGVNTEAFF. This chain links TRBV6-6 with TRBJ1-1; D perhaps matches TRBD1 (5 bases). This CDR3 region has 13 residues. The germline V gene has CDR1 MNHNY and CDR2 SVGAGI (reference sequence). Trimming shortened V by 4 bases and J by 0 bases, and 6 bases separated the two germline ends.

This clone was counted only a few times. The chain has TRBV28 and TRBJ2-7; TRBD1 matches 11 bases. The germline V gene encodes CDR1 MDHEN and CDR2 SYDVKM. V lost 3 bases and J lost 6; bases outside the gene matches: 4. The CDR3 spans 14 residues. The DNA of the CDR3 is TGTGCCAGCAGTTTCGGGGACAGGGGGTTCGAGCAGTACTTC. Protein product: CASSFGDRGFEQYF.

This clone was picked up a small number of times. J is TRBJ1-3 and V is TRBV2; D unresolved. V lost 2 bases, J lost 4 bases, and 9 bases lay in between. This CDR3 is built from 14 residues. CDR1 SNHLY and CDR2 FYNNEI come from the germline V gene. The CDR3 loop reads CASSERGFGNTIYF. The CDR3 DNA follows: TGTGCCAGCAGTGAACGAGGGTTCGGAAACACCATATATTTT.

The V and J genes are TRBV21-1 and TRBJ2-7; the table's D call of TRBD1 was not tested on the DNA. TRBV21-1 is marked as a pseudogene. This CDR3 spans 14 amino acids. The CDR3 sequence is CASSNRAGNYEQYF. The CDR3 DNA reads TGTGCCAGCAGCAACCGAGCAGGGAACTACGAGCAGTACTTC.

The chain uses TRBV28 and TRBJ1-2, with 12 bases matching TRBD1. Unmatched junction bases numbered 10, after V lost 5 bases and J lost 6 bases. Per the germline V gene, CDR1 is MDHEN and CDR2 is SYDVKM. The CDR3 has 16 residues. CDR3 residues: CASSPTLGQGANGYTF. CDR3 coding DNA: TGTGCCAGCAGTCCAACTCTGGGACAGGGGGCGAATGGCTACACCTTC.

This chain uses TRBV6-5 with TRBJ2-6, with a weak D call TRBD2 (5 bases). Trimming removed 7 bases at V and 3 bases at J, with 13 bases between. The CDR3 totals 15 residues. The germline CDR1 and CDR2 sequences are MNHEY and SVGAGI. CDR3: CASNPRGGGANVLTF. CDR3 DNA: TGTGCCAGCAACCCTCGGGGTGGTGGGGCCAACGTCCTGACTTTC.

V usage is TRBV9 and J usage is TRBJ2-7; D might be TRBD1 (6 bases). The CDR3 has 14 residues. The germline V gene encodes CDR1 SGDLS and CDR2 YYNGEE. V was cut by 4 bases and J by 3 bases, with 14 bases left in between. CDR3: CASSPRDTLYEQYF. DNA for the CDR3: TGTGCCAGCAGCCCCCGGGACACCCTCTACGAGCAGTACTTC.

This chain connects TRBV6-2 or TRBV6-3 to TRBJ1-1, with a possible D match to TRBD1 (6 bases). The V end was cut by 6 bases, the J end by 1 base, with 12 bases between. CDR3 length: 14 amino acids. Germline V gene data show CDR1 as MNHEY and CDR2 as SVGEGT. The CDR3 DNA reads TGTGCCAGCAGCACACAGGGCAGGAACACTGAAGCTTTCTTT. Protein: CASSTQGRNTEAFF.

This chain connects TRBV2 to TRBJ1-2; TRBD1 aligns across 9 bases. With V trimmed by 3 bases and J by 3 bases, 8 bases remained unmatched. Germline CDR1 reads SNHLY; CDR2 reads FYNNEI. The CDR3 loop spans 16 amino acids. Here the CDR3 reads CASSELGTGIDYGYTF. CDR3 DNA sequence: TGTGCCAGCAGTGAGCTCGGGACAGGGATTGACTATGGCTACACCTTC.

V and J are TRBV19 and TRBJ2-7; TRBD2 matches 7 bases. Germline V gene lookup returns CDR1 LNHDA and CDR2 SQIVND (reference sequence). This CDR3 is built from 13 residues. Unmatched junction bases numbered 1, after V lost 0 bases and J lost 5 bases. CDR3 DNA sequence: TGTGCCAGTAGTATAGAAGGGAGGGACGAGCAGTACTTC. Translating gives CASSIEGRDEQYF.